One T cell receptor (beta chain) is described in this entry. Its antigen is still unknown. CDR1 is ENHRY and CDR2 is SYGVKD in the germline V gene. The CDR3 is 14 residues long. Using a J-beta primer mix together with a sample-barcoded 5' primer, a second PCR was run for roughly 6 to 12 cycles. Each cDNA molecule was tagged by a template-switch adaptor with 12 random nucleotides. TCRdb analysed the 5' RACE reads with MiXCR anew, one entry per CDR3 protein. Here the sample spans approximately 600,000 distinct CDR3 sequences, roughly 53% being singletons. The data originate from a study of blood T cells in healthy people across ages. Isolated PBMCs totaled at least 6 million in each sample. Study-level results: Long-lived donors carried more naive CD4+ cells and greater diversity than aged donors. Diversity estimated from one million T cells was considered an underestimate.

The TCR was taken from a man between 60 and 70 years old in good health. The sequenced sample consisted of blood. The chain has TRBV10-3 and TRBJ2-4; D gene uncertain. The closer fit of TRBJ2-5 to the DNA end suggests the J call may be wrong. The CDR3 protein is CAISESPGGETQYF. CDR3 nucleotides: TGTGCCATCAGTGAGTCGCCGGGTGGAGAGACCCAGTACTTC.